This TCR beta chain stems from a study of T-cell memory formation after mild COVID-19. As to this clonotype: The antigen remains unidentified.

TCRdb re-derived calls from the 5' RACE reads in MiXCR, one entry per CDR3 protein. Among 410,000 or so distinct CDR3 sequences listed, more than 20% were seen once. The CDR3 contains 15 residues. The V gene lost 6 bases and the J gene lost 1 base, with 16 bases spanning the gap. Germline CDR1 and CDR2: KGHSH and LQKENI. Study results and limitations: There were some responding clones in pre-infection memory, which suggested that cross-reactive memory had joined. Among contracting clones, CD4+ were mainly CM/EM and CD8+ enriched in EMRA.

The clonotype comes from an adult woman who had mild COVID-19 (a few samples of this study predate the infection). Cell type and time point are not known. The chain combines TRBV18 with TRBJ2-7; possibly TRBD1 for D (6 bases). Source material: PBMCs or a T cell subset sorted from them (not recorded which). CDR3 amino acids: CASSPGARGSYEQYF. The DNA for the CDR3 is TGTGCCAGCTCCCCAGGGGCAAGGGGATCCTACGAGCAGTACTTC.